The present T cell receptor beta chain was sequenced within a study of OX40 agonist ivuxolimab in advanced cancers. The overall study: Males comprised about 78% of the group, whose mean age was approximately 62 years (range roughly 23 to 90). Study results and limitations: Among patients with partial responses at 0.1-3.0 mg/kg, clonal expansion was among the lowest. Blood T cells, both CD4+ and CD8+, expanded clonally by week 6 at 0.1 to 3.0 mg/kg.

CDR1 SGHVS and CDR2 FQNEAQ come from the germline V gene. The CDR3 consists of 16 residues. The junction had 7 bases not matched to a gene; V was cut back by 5 bases and J by 0 bases. To note about this clone: Its specificity is not known.

The data were produced by immunoSEQ multiplex PCR, yet TCRdb's version contains in-frame clones alone and is incomplete. The data show around 76,000 clones, over 85% seen once. The chain combines TRBV7-8 with TRBJ1-1; TRBD1 agrees at 9 bases. The sequence was obtained from an adult with an advanced solid tumor such as melanoma, head and neck, liver or kidney cancer. Sequencing used CD4+ or CD8+ T cells sorted from blood, obtained in a trial of the OX40 agonist ivuxolimab. CDR3 in amino acids: CASSQLTGGLNTEAFF. DNA for the CDR3: TGTGCCAGCAGCCAGCTGACAGGGGGTTTGAACACTGAAGCTTTCTTT.